This is a list of T cell receptor beta chains from one sample in a study of blood T cell repertoires in COVID-19. Profiled with immunoSEQ multiplex PCR; TCRdb holds only in-frame clones, not every one. Of about 230,000 clones listed, 85% to 90% were seen once; the top ten hold 11%. The sequencing sample was made of peripheral blood. All receptors come from a man in his forties or fifties with COVID-19, enrolled during active disease. CDR3s include the opening cysteine and the closing phenylalanine or tryptophan. D genes are given only for firm matches. The listing skips clone size in some rows; elsewhere it reads once, few, many or a size class.

CDR3 DNA: TGTGCCAGCAGTTTAGAGGGGGCCGGGGAGCTGTTTTTT
CDR3 protein: CASSLEGAGELFF
D gene: NA
clone size: NA
CDR3 length: 13
V gene: TRBV27
J gene: TRBJ2-2

CDR3 DNA: TGTGCCAGCAGTACCCCAAATCCAGGGACTAGCGGGGTCGGCTCCTACGAGCAGTACTTC
CDR3 protein: CASSTPNPGTSGVGSYEQYF
D gene: TRBD2
clone size: NA
CDR3 length: 20
V gene: TRBV28
J gene: TRBJ2-7

CDR3 DNA: TGCGCCAGCAGCTTCCACCTATTAGCGGGAGAGGATGAGCAGTTCTTC
CDR3 protein: CASSFHLLAGEDEQFF
D gene: TRBD2
clone size: NA
CDR3 length: 16
V gene: TRBV5-1
J gene: TRBJ2-1

CDR3 DNA: TGCGCCAGCAGCTTGGAAGGGGGTGAGCAGTTCTTC
CDR3 protein: CASSLEGGEQFF
D gene: NA
clone size: NA
CDR3 length: 12
V gene: TRBV5-1
J gene: TRBJ2-1

CDR3 DNA: TGTGCCAGCAGCTTACGCGGGGGGACCACCTACGAGCAGTACTTC
CDR3 protein: CASSLRGGTTYEQYF
D gene: TRBD2
clone size: NA
CDR3 length: 15
V gene: TRBV7-2
J gene: TRBJ2-7

CDR3 DNA: TGTGCCAGTAGGATAACCACGGGGGGCTCTTACACCGGGGAGCTGTTTTTT
CDR3 protein: CASRITTGGSYTGELFF
D gene: NA
clone size: NA
CDR3 length: 17
V gene: TRBV19
J gene: TRBJ2-2

CDR3 DNA: TGTGCCAGCAGCTGGGGGGGTTGGCTGAACACTGAAGCTTTCTTT
CDR3 protein: CASSWGGWLNTEAFF
D gene: NA
clone size: NA
CDR3 length: 15
V gene: TRBV11-2
J gene: TRBJ1-1

CDR3 DNA: TGTGCCACCAGTGACACAGGGACCGCCACAGATACGCAGTATTTT
CDR3 protein: CATSDTGTATDTQYF
D gene: NA
clone size: NA
CDR3 length: 15
V gene: TRBV24-1
J gene: TRBJ2-3

CDR3 DNA: TGTGCCTGGATTGGGACAGTCAGGGAGACCCAGTACTTC
CDR3 protein: CAWIGTVRETQYF
D gene: TRBD1
clone size: NA
CDR3 length: 13
V gene: TRBV30
J gene: TRBJ2-5

CDR3 DNA: TGTGCCAGCAGGAGGACAGACTATAGCAATCAGCCCCAGCATTTT
CDR3 protein: CASRRTDYSNQPQHF
D gene: NA
clone size: NA
CDR3 length: 15
V gene: TRBV6-6
J gene: TRBJ1-5

CDR3 DNA: TGTGCCAGCAGTCTAGGCGAAAATGAGCAGTTCTTC
CDR3 protein: CASSLGENEQFF
D gene: NA
clone size: NA
CDR3 length: 12
V gene: TRBV7-9
J gene: TRBJ2-1

CDR3 DNA: TGTGCCAGCAGCTTAATGGCAGGGGCAGACAATGAGCAGTTCTTC
CDR3 protein: CASSLMAGADNEQFF
D gene: NA
clone size: NA
CDR3 length: 15
V gene: TRBV7-9
J gene: TRBJ2-1

CDR3 DNA: TGTGCCAGCTCACCTCAGGGAAGTAGTTACGAGCAGTACTTC
CDR3 protein: CASSPQGSSYEQYF
D gene: NA
clone size: NA
CDR3 length: 14
V gene: TRBV18
J gene: TRBJ2-7

CDR3 DNA: TGTGCCAGCAGCGTAGCGGGACAGGGTCCCCCATACGAGCAGTACTTC
CDR3 protein: CASSVAGQGPPYEQYF
D gene: TRBD1
clone size: NA
CDR3 length: 16
V gene: TRBV9
J gene: TRBJ2-7

CDR3 DNA: TGTGCCACTTCGGACAGGGTGAATTCACCCCTCCACTTT
CDR3 protein: CATSDRVNSPLHF
D gene: TRBD1
clone size: NA
CDR3 length: 13
V gene: TRBV19
J gene: TRBJ1-6

CDR3 DNA: TGTGCTAGTGGTATTGGACACCCGAGCGACTACGAGCAGTACTTC
CDR3 protein: CASGIGHPSDYEQYF
D gene: NA
clone size: NA
CDR3 length: 15
V gene: TRBV12-5
J gene: TRBJ2-7

CDR3 DNA: TGCGCCAGCAGCTTGACGGGGGCGAACACCGGGGAGCTGTTTTTT
CDR3 protein: CASSLTGANTGELFF
D gene: NA
clone size: once
CDR3 length: 15
V gene: TRBV5-1
J gene: TRBJ2-2

CDR3 DNA: TGTGCCAGCAGCCAAGCACAGGGGCTTTCCTACGAGCAGTACTTC
CDR3 protein: CASSQAQGLSYEQYF
D gene: TRBD1
clone size: NA
CDR3 length: 15
V gene: TRBV3-1/TRBV3-2
J gene: TRBJ2-7

CDR3 DNA: TGTGCCAGCAATTTCGACAGGGGTGACATTCAGTACTTC
CDR3 protein: CASNFDRGDIQYF
D gene: TRBD1
clone size: NA
CDR3 length: 13
V gene: TRBV2
J gene: TRBJ2-4

CDR3 DNA: TGTGCCAGCAGCCGCCGGACAGGGGGTAAGGATGGCTACACCTTC
CDR3 protein: CASSRRTGGKDGYTF
D gene: TRBD1
clone size: NA
CDR3 length: 15
V gene: TRBV3-1/TRBV3-2
J gene: TRBJ1-2

CDR3 DNA: TGCGCCAGCAGCCCGGCGGGACGAAACTTCGTCTACGAGCAGTACTTC
CDR3 protein: CASSPAGRNFVYEQYF
D gene: NA
clone size: NA
CDR3 length: 16
V gene: TRBV5-1
J gene: TRBJ2-7

CDR3 DNA: TGTGCCAGCAGCTTAACATCAGGACTAGCGGTCACAGATACGCAGTATTTT
CDR3 protein: CASSLTSGLAVTDTQYF
D gene: TRBD2
clone size: NA
CDR3 length: 17
V gene: TRBV7-3
J gene: TRBJ2-3

CDR3 DNA: TGTGCCAGCAGCTTGAGGACAGGGAGGTTGACTGAAGCTTTCTTT
CDR3 protein: CASSLRTGRLTEAFF
D gene: TRBD1
clone size: NA
CDR3 length: 15
V gene: TRBV7-9
J gene: TRBJ1-1

CDR3 DNA: TGTGCCAGCAGTGAGGAGCCAGGGAGGGACACTGAAGCTTTCTTT
CDR3 protein: CASSEEPGRDTEAFF
D gene: NA
clone size: NA
CDR3 length: 15
V gene: TRBV6-2/TRBV6-3
J gene: TRBJ1-1

CDR3 DNA: TGTGCCAGCAGCTTCTCCCTGAGGAATGAAAAACTGTTTTTT
CDR3 protein: CASSFSLRNEKLFF
D gene: NA
clone size: NA
CDR3 length: 14
V gene: TRBV7-9
J gene: TRBJ1-4

CDR3 DNA: TGTGCCAGCAGCGTGACTAGCGGGGGGGCCGGCACAGATACGCAGTATTTT
CDR3 protein: CASSVTSGGAGTDTQYF
D gene: TRBD2
clone size: once
CDR3 length: 17
V gene: TRBV9
J gene: TRBJ2-3

CDR3 DNA: TGTGCCATCAGTGTCGATCCGGACAGGTATTCGTACGAGCAGTACTTC
CDR3 protein: CAISVDPDRYSYEQYF
D gene: TRBD1
clone size: NA
CDR3 length: 16
V gene: TRBV10-3
J gene: TRBJ2-7

CDR3 DNA: TGTGCCACCTCTCGACAGGGAGACACTGAAGCTTTCTTT
CDR3 protein: CATSRQGDTEAFF
D gene: TRBD1
clone size: NA
CDR3 length: 13
V gene: TRBV24-1
J gene: TRBJ1-1

CDR3 DNA: TGTGCCAGCAGCCGGGGGGAGTTGGGTAATCAGCCCCAGCATTTT
CDR3 protein: CASSRGELGNQPQHF
D gene: NA
clone size: NA
CDR3 length: 15
V gene: TRBV7-6
J gene: TRBJ1-5

CDR3 DNA: TGTGCCAGCAGTTCCGCGGCCGCGGGGGACACTGAAGCTTTCTTT
CDR3 protein: CASSSAAAGDTEAFF
D gene: NA
clone size: NA
CDR3 length: 15
V gene: TRBV27
J gene: TRBJ1-1

CDR3 DNA: TGCAGCGTTCAACTCGTCAACAGTCAGCCCCAGCATTTT
CDR3 protein: CSVQLVNSQPQHF
D gene: NA
clone size: NA
CDR3 length: 13
V gene: TRBV29-1
J gene: TRBJ1-5

CDR3 DNA: TGTGCTAGCAGCCCAAGCTCAGGGGGCTACAATGAGCAGTTCTTC
CDR3 protein: CASSPSSGGYNEQFF
D gene: TRBD1
clone size: NA
CDR3 length: 15
V gene: TRBV7-7
J gene: TRBJ2-1

CDR3 DNA: TGCGCCAGCAGGGGAGACAGGATTAATTCACCCCTCCACTTT
CDR3 protein: CASRGDRINSPLHF
D gene: NA
clone size: NA
CDR3 length: 14
V gene: TRBV10-1
J gene: TRBJ1-6

CDR3 DNA: TGTGCCAGCAGCTTAGAGGGCAGGGGTTTAGGCGGCTACACCTTC
CDR3 protein: CASSLEGRGLGGYTF
D gene: NA
clone size: NA
CDR3 length: 15
V gene: TRBV7-8
J gene: TRBJ1-2

CDR3 DNA: TGTGCCAGCAGCCCACAGGGGATCACTGAAGCTTTCTTT
CDR3 protein: CASSPQGITEAFF
D gene: TRBD1
clone size: NA
CDR3 length: 13
V gene: TRBV6-2/TRBV6-3
J gene: TRBJ1-1

CDR3 DNA: TGTGCCACCAAACGGCGGAGGGGCACAGATACGCAGTATTTT
CDR3 protein: CATKRRRGTDTQYF
D gene: NA
clone size: few
CDR3 length: 14
V gene: TRBV24-1
J gene: TRBJ2-3

CDR3 DNA: TGTGCCAGCGGTGGGGAGGGTCACGACGGCTACACCTTC
CDR3 protein: CASGGEGHDGYTF
D gene: NA
clone size: NA
CDR3 length: 13
V gene: TRBV3-1/TRBV3-2
J gene: TRBJ1-2

CDR3 DNA: TGTGCCTCCAAACCACTAGACACAGATACGCAGTATTTT
CDR3 protein: CASKPLDTDTQYF
D gene: NA
clone size: NA
CDR3 length: 13
V gene: TRBV10-3
J gene: TRBJ2-3

CDR3 DNA: TGTGCCAGCAGCACTGGACAGGGGTTGGAGGTCAATGAGCAGTTCTTC
CDR3 protein: CASSTGQGLEVNEQFF
D gene: TRBD1
clone size: NA
CDR3 length: 16
V gene: TRBV5-4
J gene: TRBJ2-1

CDR3 DNA: TGTGCCACCAGTGATAACGCAGGACAGCCCCAGCATTTT
CDR3 protein: CATSDNAGQPQHF
D gene: NA
clone size: NA
CDR3 length: 13
V gene: TRBV24-1
J gene: TRBJ1-5

CDR3 DNA: TGTGCCAGCAGTGAGGAGCGGGGGAGCACAGATACGCAGTATTTT
CDR3 protein: CASSEERGSTDTQYF
D gene: TRBD2
clone size: NA
CDR3 length: 15
V gene: TRBV6-4
J gene: TRBJ2-3

CDR3 DNA: TGTGCCAGCAGTGAGGTTGGCGGACTAAACACCGGGGAGCTGTTTTTT
CDR3 protein: CASSEVGGLNTGELFF
D gene: NA
clone size: NA
CDR3 length: 16
V gene: TRBV2
J gene: TRBJ2-2

CDR3 DNA: TGTGCCAGCAGCGGGCAGCTGAACACTGAAGCTTTCTTT
CDR3 protein: CASSGQLNTEAFF
D gene: NA
clone size: NA
CDR3 length: 13
V gene: TRBV5-5
J gene: TRBJ1-1

CDR3 DNA: TGTGCCAGCAGTTACTCCGACAGGGGTGCCTATGGCTACACCTTC
CDR3 protein: CASSYSDRGAYGYTF
D gene: TRBD1
clone size: NA
CDR3 length: 15
V gene: TRBV6-6
J gene: TRBJ1-2

CDR3 DNA: TGTGCCAGCAGCCATAGCGGGACGTACAATGAGCAGTTCTTC
CDR3 protein: CASSHSGTYNEQFF
D gene: TRBD2
clone size: once
CDR3 length: 14
V gene: TRBV9
J gene: TRBJ2-1

CDR3 DNA: TGTGCCAGCAGCCCCCAGGGACAGAGGATTAACTATGGCTACACCTTC
CDR3 protein: CASSPQGQRINYGYTF
D gene: TRBD1
clone size: NA
CDR3 length: 16
V gene: TRBV14
J gene: TRBJ1-2

CDR3 DNA: TGCGCCAGCAGCTTGGGGACAGGGCCTCATGGTCGTCCAACACAGAACACCGGGGAGCTGTTTTTT
CDR3 protein: CASSLGTGPHGRPTQNTGELFF
D gene: TRBD1
clone size: NA
CDR3 length: 22
V gene: TRBV5-1
J gene: TRBJ2-2

CDR3 DNA: TGCGCCAGCAGCCAAGGGGGGGGGCGTAACTATGGCTACACCTTC
CDR3 protein: CASSQGGGRNYGYTF
D gene: NA
clone size: NA
CDR3 length: 15
V gene: TRBV4-1
J gene: TRBJ1-2

CDR3 DNA: TGCGCCAGCAGCCCGAAAGCCTCTAGCGGGGGGGAGTACAATGAGCAGTTCTTC
CDR3 protein: CASSPKASSGGEYNEQFF
D gene: TRBD2
clone size: NA
CDR3 length: 18
V gene: TRBV5-1
J gene: TRBJ2-1

CDR3 DNA: TGCAGCGTTGTGGGGCCGACAGGGGGCATCTACGAGCAGTACTTC
CDR3 protein: CSVVGPTGGIYEQYF
D gene: TRBD1
clone size: NA
CDR3 length: 15
V gene: TRBV29-1
J gene: TRBJ2-7

CDR3 DNA: TGTGCCAGCTCGCCTACAGGGGGAGATCAGCCCCAGCATTTT
CDR3 protein: CASSPTGGDQPQHF
D gene: TRBD1
clone size: NA
CDR3 length: 14
V gene: TRBV18
J gene: TRBJ1-5

CDR3 DNA: TGCAGCGTTGAAGGACAGGGGGCGGGTGAGCAGTTCTTC
CDR3 protein: CSVEGQGAGEQFF
D gene: TRBD1
clone size: few
CDR3 length: 13
V gene: TRBV29-1
J gene: TRBJ2-1

CDR3 DNA: TGCGCCAGCAGCCCGCACCCTGGGACAGGCAATCAGCCCCAGCATTTT
CDR3 protein: CASSPHPGTGNQPQHF
D gene: TRBD1
clone size: many
CDR3 length: 16
V gene: TRBV5-1
J gene: TRBJ1-5

CDR3 DNA: TGTGCCAGACCACCCCGCGCTTACACTGAAGCTTTCTTT
CDR3 protein: CARPPRAYTEAFF
D gene: NA
clone size: NA
CDR3 length: 13
V gene: TRBV6-5
J gene: TRBJ1-1

CDR3 DNA: TGTGCCAGCAGCTTAGGGACAAAGAACACCGGGGAGCTGTTTTTT
CDR3 protein: CASSLGTKNTGELFF
D gene: NA
clone size: NA
CDR3 length: 15
V gene: TRBV7-2
J gene: TRBJ2-2

CDR3 DNA: TGTGCCAGCAGCCAAGACCCGCGGGGGGGGTACAATGAGCAGTTCTTC
CDR3 protein: CASSQDPRGGYNEQFF
D gene: TRBD2
clone size: NA
CDR3 length: 16
V gene: TRBV4-2
J gene: TRBJ2-1

CDR3 DNA: TGTGCCAGTAGCCGAACAGGGGGCGCCCCCGGGGAGCTGTTTTTT
CDR3 protein: CASSRTGGAPGELFF
D gene: TRBD1
clone size: NA
CDR3 length: 15
V gene: TRBV19
J gene: TRBJ2-2

CDR3 DNA: TGTGCCAGTAGTGCAAGGCAGGGTGTTGAAGCTTTCTTT
CDR3 protein: CASSARQGVEAFF
D gene: NA
clone size: once
CDR3 length: 13
V gene: TRBV19
J gene: TRBJ1-1

CDR3 DNA: TGTGCCAGCAGACCTACTGAACAGGGCTTGGTCGGCTACACCTTC
CDR3 protein: CASRPTEQGLVGYTF
D gene: NA
clone size: NA
CDR3 length: 15
V gene: TRBV6-2/TRBV6-3
J gene: TRBJ1-2

CDR3 DNA: TGTGCCAGCAGCTTGAGCCGGCAGGGCGGGGAGCTGTTTTTT
CDR3 protein: CASSLSRQGGELFF
D gene: NA
clone size: NA
CDR3 length: 14
V gene: TRBV5-4
J gene: TRBJ2-2